This is a list of T cell receptor beta chains from one sample in a study of cytomegalovirus exposure and HLA in healthy donors. Some clones are missing from TCRdb's copy, which holds only in-frame ones; the method was immunoSEQ multiplex PCR. The sample shows 100,000 to 150,000 clones, around 81% of them seen only once. The sample was PBMCs. Receptor source: a woman between 35 and 50 years old in good health and CMV-seronegative. The CDR3 runs from the conserved cysteine through the conserved F or W. The D gene is left open where the match is weak. Size tells how often a clone was seen (once, few, many) or the class of an expanded clone, and some rows leave it out.

J,size,D,V,CDR3,DNA
TRBJ2-5,-,TRBD1,TRBV7-3,CASSFSGGRETQYF,TGTGCCAGCAGCTTTTCAGGGGGCCGAGAGACCCAGTACTTC
TRBJ2-5,-,TRBD2,TRBV29-1,CSVEVTSGKTQYF,TGCAGCGTTGAAGTGACTAGCGGGAAGACCCAGTACTTC
TRBJ2-1,-,TRBD2,TRBV27,CASNGLAGGPDNPYNEQFF,TGTGCCAGCAACGGACTAGCGGGAGGGCCAGATAATCCCTACAATGAGCAGTTCTTC
TRBJ2-7,-,TRBD2,TRBV18,CASSFGTSGSSYEQYF,TGTGCCAGCTCATTCGGGACTAGCGGGAGCTCCTACGAGCAGTACTTC
TRBJ1-1,-,TRBD1,TRBV6-1,CASSDRGLGNTEAFF,TGTGCCAGCAGCGACAGGGGGCTAGGGAACACTGAAGCTTTCTTT
TRBJ2-7,-,TRBD1,TRBV9,CASSVAGGPIPQYF,TGTGCCAGCAGCGTCGCAGGGGGACCTATCCCGCAGTACTTC
TRBJ1-2,once,-,TRBV18,CASSPPVGAGGNYGYTF,TGTGCCAGCTCACCACCCGTAGGAGCGGGGGGGAACTATGGCTACACCTTC
TRBJ1-1,-,TRBD1,TRBV19,CASSVGTGNTEAFF,TGTGCCAGTAGTGTGGGGACAGGGAACACTGAAGCTTTCTTT
TRBJ2-5,-,TRBD2,TRBV5-6,CASSLTGLAGGSETQYF,TGTGCCAGCAGCTTGACGGGGCTAGCGGGGGGCTCGGAGACCCAGTACTTC
TRBJ1-2,-,TRBD1,TRBV6-5,CASSYSTGGHYGYTF,TGTGCCAGCAGTTACTCGACAGGGGGCCACTATGGCTACACCTTC
TRBJ2-7,-,-,TRBV7-2,CASSPGTISYEQYF,TGTGCCAGCAGCCCCGGGACAATCTCCTACGAGCAGTACTTC
TRBJ2-3,-,-,TRBV11-2,CASSQRGSTDTQYF,TGTGCCAGCAGCCAACGGGGGAGCACAGATACGCAGTATTTT
TRBJ1-1,-,TRBD1,TRBV19,CASSITRQGWTEAFF,TGTGCCAGTAGTATAACCCGACAGGGCTGGACTGAAGCTTTCTTT
TRBJ1-2,-,TRBD1,TRBV30,CAWTGDRAYGYTF,TGTGCCTGGACGGGGGACAGGGCTTATGGCTACACCTTC
TRBJ2-3,-,TRBD2,TRBV7-3,CASSSLAGPTDTQYF,TGTGCCAGCAGCTCGCTAGCGGGACCCACAGATACGCAGTATTTT
TRBJ2-2,-,TRBD1,TRBV2,CASSGDRKATGELFF,TGTGCCAGCAGTGGGGACAGAAAGGCCACCGGGGAGCTGTTTTTT
TRBJ2-1,few,-,TRBV2,CASLRQYNEQFF,TGTGCCAGCCTTCGACAGTACAATGAGCAGTTCTTC
TRBJ1-1,-,-,TRBV5-1,CASSLGVSGKGTEAFF,TGCGCCAGCAGCTTGGGGGTTTCAGGGAAGGGCACTGAAGCTTTCTTT
TRBJ2-1,once,TRBD2,TRBV11-2,CASSLDPSGSYNEQFF,TGTGCCAGCAGCTTAGATCCTAGCGGGAGTTATAATGAGCAGTTCTTC
TRBJ2-7,few,-,TRBV6-5,CASSRDTRGSYEQYF,TGTGCCAGCAGTCGGGACACCCGAGGCTCCTACGAGCAGTACTTC
TRBJ1-2,-,-,TRBV7-9,CASSPPREGNYGYTF,TGTGCCAGCAGCCCCCCCAGGGAAGGGAACTATGGCTACACCTTC
TRBJ2-7,once,TRBD2,TRBV7-9,CSSSFYAGDYEQYF,TGTTCCAGCAGCTTCTACGCGGGAGACTACGAGCAGTACTTC
TRBJ1-1,-,-,TRBV7-6,CASSLLAGSSTEAFF,TGTGCCAGCAGCTTACTCGCAGGGTCGAGTACTGAAGCTTTCTTT
TRBJ2-4,-,-,TRBV12-5,CASGFGDSRAKNIQYF,TGTGCTAGTGGTTTTGGGGACTCTAGAGCCAAAAACATTCAGTACTTC
TRBJ2-7,-,TRBD2,TRBV5-1,CASSSRRSGTRTYEQYF,TGCGCCAGCAGCTCCCGACGATCCGGGACTAGGACCTACGAGCAGTACTTC
TRBJ1-5,once,TRBD1,TRBV12-5,CASGSIMGGQSNQPQHF,TGTGCTAGTGGTTCCATAATGGGGGGACAGTCCAATCAGCCCCAGCATTTT